This T cell receptor beta chain was obtained from a study of cytomegalovirus exposure and HLA in healthy donors. On the study more broadly: In a previous analysis, 117 million unique TCR beta sequences were found from some 180 million T cells.

This clone came up a few times. PCR employed 60 Vbeta and 13 Jbeta primers. Sequencing was performed with immunoSEQ multiplex PCR; in TCRdb, only in-frame clones are kept and a portion is missing. The top ten clones hold approximately 3.5% of a sample with under 130,000 clones, roughly 66% of them seen once. Germline V CDR1 and CDR2: ENHRY, SYGVKD. The CDR3 runs to 13 residues. Trimming took off 3 bases at V and 2 bases at J, with 6 bases between the two ends. The chain uses TRBV10-3 and TRBJ2-3; D gene unclear. The sequence was obtained from a woman aged 45-65 years in good health and CMV-seronegative. The sequenced sample was PBMCs. CDR3 DNA: TGTGCCATCAGTGACGGGTACACAGATACGCAGTATTTT. It yields the protein CAISDGYTDTQYF.